The entry below gives a single T cell receptor (beta chain) sequence along with its context. The antigen is not known. The assay was immunoSEQ multiplex PCR, and TCRdb's table has in-frame clones only and misses some. Seen here are about 22,000 clones, about 90% observed once, and the top ten hold roughly 1.4%. Germline CDR1 and CDR2: SGHTA and FQGNSA. The V end was cut by 5 bases, the J end by 1 base, with 11 bases between. The CDR3 runs to 14 residues. The data originate from a study of T cell repertoires and Cas9 in healthy adults. Study as a whole: Multi-effector potency, cytotoxicity and lineage were assessed in SpCas9-reactive CD4 and CD8 T cells.

Study results and limitations: In vitro, SpCas9-reactive Tregs were reported to curb effector T cell proliferation and function.

The genes are TRBV7-2 and TRBJ1-1; D perhaps matches TRBD1 (6 bases). The TCR comes from a human donor in good health. Material for sequencing was CD4+ effector T cells (CD127+, CD25-, CD137-, CD154-) from PBMCs; culture status not recorded. The CDR3 is CASSGRGGNTEAFF. Here the CDR3 DNA reads TGTGCCAGCAGCGGCAGGGGTGGGAACACTGAAGCTTTCTTT.